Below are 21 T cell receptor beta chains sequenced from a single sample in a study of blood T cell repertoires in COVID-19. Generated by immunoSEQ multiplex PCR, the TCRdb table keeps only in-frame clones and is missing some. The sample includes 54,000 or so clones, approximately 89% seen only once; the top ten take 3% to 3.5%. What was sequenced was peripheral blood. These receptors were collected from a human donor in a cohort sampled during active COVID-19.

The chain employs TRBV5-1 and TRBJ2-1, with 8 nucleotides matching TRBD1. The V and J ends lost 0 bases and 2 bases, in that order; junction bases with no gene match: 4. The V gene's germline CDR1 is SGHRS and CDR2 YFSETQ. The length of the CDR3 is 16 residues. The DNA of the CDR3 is TGCGCCAGCAGCTTGGGCGACAGGGGTACCTACAATGAGCAGTTCTTC. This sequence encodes CASSLGDRGTYNEQFF.

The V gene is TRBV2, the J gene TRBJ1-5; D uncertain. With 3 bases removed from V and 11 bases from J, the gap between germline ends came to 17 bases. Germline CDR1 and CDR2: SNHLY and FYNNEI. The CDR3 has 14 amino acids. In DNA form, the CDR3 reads TGTGCCAGCAGTGATAAGACACCTTGGTGGGCCCAGCATTTT. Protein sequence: CASSDKTPWWAQHF.

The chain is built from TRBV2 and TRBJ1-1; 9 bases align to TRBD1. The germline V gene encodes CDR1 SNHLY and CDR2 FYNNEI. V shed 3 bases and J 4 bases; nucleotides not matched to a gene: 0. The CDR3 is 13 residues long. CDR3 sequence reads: CASSEDRGTEAFF. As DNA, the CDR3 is TGTGCCAGCAGTGAGGACAGGGGCACTGAAGCTTTCTTT.

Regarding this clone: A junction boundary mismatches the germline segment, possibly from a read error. The CDR3 nucleotides read TGTGCCAGCAGCACCCAACTCCTAAGACAGGGCTTACACCGGGGAGCTGTTTTT. Protein sequence: CASSTQLLRQGLHRGAVF. The chain carries TRBV11-3 and TRBJ2-2; 7 nucleotides line up with TRBD1. Germline V gene sequence: CDR1 SGHNT, CDR2 YENEEA. The CDR3 contains 18 residues.

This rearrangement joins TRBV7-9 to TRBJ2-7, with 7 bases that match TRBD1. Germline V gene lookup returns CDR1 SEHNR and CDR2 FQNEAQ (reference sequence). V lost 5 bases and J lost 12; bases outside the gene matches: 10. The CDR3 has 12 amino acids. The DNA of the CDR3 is TGTGCCAGCAGCCTATCACAGGGGCCGCTGTACTTC. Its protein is CASSLSQGPLYF.

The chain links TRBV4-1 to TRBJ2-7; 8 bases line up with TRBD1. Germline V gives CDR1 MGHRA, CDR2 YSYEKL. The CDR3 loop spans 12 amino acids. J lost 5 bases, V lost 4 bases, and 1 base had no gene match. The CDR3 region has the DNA TGCGCCAGCAGCCGGACAGGGAACGAGCAGTACTTC. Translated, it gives CASSRTGNEQYF.

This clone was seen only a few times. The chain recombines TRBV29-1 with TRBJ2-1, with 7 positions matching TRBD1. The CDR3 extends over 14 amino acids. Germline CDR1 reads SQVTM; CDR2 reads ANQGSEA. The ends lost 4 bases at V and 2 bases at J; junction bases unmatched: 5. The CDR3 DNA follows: TGCAGCGTTGGCTCCGGGACAGCCTACAATGAGCAGTTCTTC. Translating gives CSVGSGTAYNEQFF.

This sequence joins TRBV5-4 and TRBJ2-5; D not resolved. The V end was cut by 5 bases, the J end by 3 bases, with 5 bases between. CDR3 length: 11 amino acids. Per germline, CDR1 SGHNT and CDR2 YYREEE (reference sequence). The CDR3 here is CASSLKETQYF. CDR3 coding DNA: TGTGCCAGCAGTTTAAAAGAGACCCAGTACTTC.

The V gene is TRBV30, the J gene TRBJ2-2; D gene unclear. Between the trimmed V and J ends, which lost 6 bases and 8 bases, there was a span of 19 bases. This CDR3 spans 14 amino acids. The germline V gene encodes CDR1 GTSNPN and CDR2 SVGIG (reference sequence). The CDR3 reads CACPPPRMRGELFF. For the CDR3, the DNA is TGTGCCTGCCCCCCGCCGAGGATGCGTGGGGAGCTGTTTTTT.

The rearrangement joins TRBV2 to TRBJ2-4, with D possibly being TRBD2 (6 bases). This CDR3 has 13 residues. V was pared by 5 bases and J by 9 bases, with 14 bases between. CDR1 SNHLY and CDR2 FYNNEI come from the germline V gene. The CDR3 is CASSRGTPAIQYF. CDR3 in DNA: TGTGCCAGCAGTCGCGGGACTCCCGCCATTCAGTACTTC.

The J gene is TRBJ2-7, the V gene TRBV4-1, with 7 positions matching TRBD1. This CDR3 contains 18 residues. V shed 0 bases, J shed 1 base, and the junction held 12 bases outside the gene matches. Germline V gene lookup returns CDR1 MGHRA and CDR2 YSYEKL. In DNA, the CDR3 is TGCGCCAGCAGCCAAGAGGTAGGGGGCCCAGACAGATCCTACGAGCAGTACTTC. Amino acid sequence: CASSQEVGGPDRSYEQYF.

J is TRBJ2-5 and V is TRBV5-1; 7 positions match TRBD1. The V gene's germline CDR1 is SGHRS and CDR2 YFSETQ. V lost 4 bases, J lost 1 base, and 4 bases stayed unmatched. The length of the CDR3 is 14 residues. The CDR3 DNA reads TGCGCCAGCAGCCCGACAGGGATCCAAGAGACCCAGTACTTC. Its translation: CASSPTGIQETQYF.

The CDR3 DNA sequence: TGTGCTAGTGGTTTGGCCACGGACTATTTTTCCTACAATGAGCAGTTCTTC. It encodes CASGLATDYFSYNEQFF. V gene TRBV12-5 combines with J gene TRBJ2-1; TRBD2 is a possible D gene (6 bases). Germline values: CDR1 LGHNT, CDR2 FRNRAP. The CDR3 sequence is 17 residues long. V lost 1 base to trimming and J lost 1 base, with 14 bases between them.

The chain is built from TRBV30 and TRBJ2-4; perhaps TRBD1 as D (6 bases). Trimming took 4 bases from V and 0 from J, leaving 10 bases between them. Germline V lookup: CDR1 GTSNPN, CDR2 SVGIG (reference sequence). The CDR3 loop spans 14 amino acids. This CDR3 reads CAWNQGGAKNIQYF. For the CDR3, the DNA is TGTGCCTGGAACCAAGGGGGAGCCAAAAACATTCAGTACTTC. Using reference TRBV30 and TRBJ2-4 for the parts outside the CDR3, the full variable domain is SQTIHQWPATLVQPVGSPLSLECTVEGTSNPNLYWYRQAAGRGLQLLFYSVGIGQISSEVPQNLSASRPQDRQFILSSKKLLLSDSGFYLCAWNQGGAKNIQYFGAGTRLSVL.

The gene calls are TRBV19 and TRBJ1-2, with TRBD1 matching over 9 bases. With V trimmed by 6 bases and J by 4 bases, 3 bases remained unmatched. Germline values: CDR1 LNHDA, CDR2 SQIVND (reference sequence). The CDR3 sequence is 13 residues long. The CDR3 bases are TGTGCCAGTAGCACAGGGGGCGTCTATGGCTACACCTTC. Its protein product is CASSTGGVYGYTF.

CDR3 in amino acids: CASSLTGGDPNEQFF. For the CDR3, the DNA is TGTGCCAGCAGTTTAACAGGGGGTGACCCCAATGAGCAGTTCTTC. The rearrangement uses TRBV27 and TRBJ2-1, with 8 bases matching TRBD1. The germline CDR1 and CDR2 sequences are MNHEY and SMNVEV (reference sequence). V shed 2 bases, J shed 6 bases, and the junction held 6 bases outside the gene matches. CDR3 size: 15 residues.

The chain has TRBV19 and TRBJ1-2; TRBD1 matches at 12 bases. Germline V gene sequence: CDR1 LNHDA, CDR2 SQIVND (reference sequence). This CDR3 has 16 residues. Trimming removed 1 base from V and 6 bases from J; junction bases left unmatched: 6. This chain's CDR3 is CASSIAGTGGSNGYTF. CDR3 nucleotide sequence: TGTGCCAGTAGTATAGCAGGGACAGGGGGCAGTAATGGCTACACCTTC.

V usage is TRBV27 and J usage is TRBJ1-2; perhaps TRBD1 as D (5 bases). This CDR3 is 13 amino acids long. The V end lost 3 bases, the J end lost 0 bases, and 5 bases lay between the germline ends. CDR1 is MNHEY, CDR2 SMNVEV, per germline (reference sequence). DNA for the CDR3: TGTGCCAGCAGTTTCAGGGCTAACTATGGCTACACCTTC. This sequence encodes CASSFRANYGYTF.

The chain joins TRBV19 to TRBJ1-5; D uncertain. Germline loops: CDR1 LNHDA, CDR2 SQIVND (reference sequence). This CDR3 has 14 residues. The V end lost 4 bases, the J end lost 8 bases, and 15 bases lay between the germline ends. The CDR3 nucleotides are TGTGCCAGTAGTAGCGTCGGGGAAGGAGAGCCCCAGCATTTT. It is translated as CASSSVGEGEPQHF.

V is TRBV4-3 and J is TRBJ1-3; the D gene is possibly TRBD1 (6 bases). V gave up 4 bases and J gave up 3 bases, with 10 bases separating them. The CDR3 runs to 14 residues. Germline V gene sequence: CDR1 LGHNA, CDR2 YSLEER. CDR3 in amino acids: CASSPGGLGNTIYF. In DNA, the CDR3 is TGCGCCAGCAGCCCCGGGGGGCTTGGAAACACCATATATTTT.

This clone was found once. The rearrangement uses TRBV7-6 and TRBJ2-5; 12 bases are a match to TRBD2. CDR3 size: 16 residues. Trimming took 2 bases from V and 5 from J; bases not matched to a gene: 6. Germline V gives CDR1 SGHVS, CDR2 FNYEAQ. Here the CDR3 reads CASSLLAGGPRETQYF. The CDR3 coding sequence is TGTGCCAGCAGCTTACTAGCGGGGGGGCCTCGTGAGACCCAGTACTTC.